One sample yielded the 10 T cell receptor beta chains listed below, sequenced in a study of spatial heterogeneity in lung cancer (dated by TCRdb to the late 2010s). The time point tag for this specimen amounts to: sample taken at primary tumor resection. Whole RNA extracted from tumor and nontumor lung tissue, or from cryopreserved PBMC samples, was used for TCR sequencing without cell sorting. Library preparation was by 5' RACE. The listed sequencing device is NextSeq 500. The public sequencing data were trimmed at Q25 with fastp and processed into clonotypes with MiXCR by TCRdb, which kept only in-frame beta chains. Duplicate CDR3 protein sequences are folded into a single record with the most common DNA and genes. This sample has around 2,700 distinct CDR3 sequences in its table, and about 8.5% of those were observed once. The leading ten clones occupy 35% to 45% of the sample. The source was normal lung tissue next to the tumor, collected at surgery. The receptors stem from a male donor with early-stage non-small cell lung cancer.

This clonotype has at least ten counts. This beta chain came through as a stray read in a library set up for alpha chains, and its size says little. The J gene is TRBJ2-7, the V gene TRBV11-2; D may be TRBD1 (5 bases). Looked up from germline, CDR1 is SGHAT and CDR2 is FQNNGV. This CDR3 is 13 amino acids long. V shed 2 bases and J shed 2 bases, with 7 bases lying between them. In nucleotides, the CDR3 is TGTGCCAGCAGCTTACAGGGCCCCTACGAGCAGTACTTC. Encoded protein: CASSLQGPYEQYF. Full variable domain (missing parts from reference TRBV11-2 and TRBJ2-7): EAGVAQSPRYKIIEKRQSVAFWCNPISGHATLYWYQQILGQGPKLLIQFQNNGVVDDSQLPKDRFSAERLKGVDSTLKIQPAKLEDSAVYLCASSLQGPYEQYFGPGTRLTVT.

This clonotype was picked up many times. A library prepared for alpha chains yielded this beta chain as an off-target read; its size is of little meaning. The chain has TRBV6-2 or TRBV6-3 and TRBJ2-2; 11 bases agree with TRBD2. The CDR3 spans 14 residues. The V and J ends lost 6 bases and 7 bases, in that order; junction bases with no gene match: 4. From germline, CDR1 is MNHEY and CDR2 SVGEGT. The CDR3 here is CASSRGTSGGELFF. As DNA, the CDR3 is TGTGCCAGCAGCCGCGGGACTAGCGGCGGGGAGCTGTTTTTT.

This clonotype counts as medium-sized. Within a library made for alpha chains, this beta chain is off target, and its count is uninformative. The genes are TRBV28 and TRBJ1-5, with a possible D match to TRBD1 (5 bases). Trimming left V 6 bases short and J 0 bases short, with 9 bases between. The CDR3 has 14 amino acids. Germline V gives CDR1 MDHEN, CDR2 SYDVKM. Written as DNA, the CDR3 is TGTGCCAGCAGCCTAGGACATAGCAATCAGCCCCAGCATTTT. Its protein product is CASSLGHSNQPQHF.

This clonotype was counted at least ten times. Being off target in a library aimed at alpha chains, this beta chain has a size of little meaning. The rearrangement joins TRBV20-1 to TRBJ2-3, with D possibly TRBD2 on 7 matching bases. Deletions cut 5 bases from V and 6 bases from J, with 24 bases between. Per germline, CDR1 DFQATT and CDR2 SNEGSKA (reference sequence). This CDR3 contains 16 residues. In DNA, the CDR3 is TGCAGTGCTGCGGGGGCTAGCGGAGTCCTCAGGGATACGCAGTATTTT. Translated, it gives CSAAGASGVLRDTQYF.

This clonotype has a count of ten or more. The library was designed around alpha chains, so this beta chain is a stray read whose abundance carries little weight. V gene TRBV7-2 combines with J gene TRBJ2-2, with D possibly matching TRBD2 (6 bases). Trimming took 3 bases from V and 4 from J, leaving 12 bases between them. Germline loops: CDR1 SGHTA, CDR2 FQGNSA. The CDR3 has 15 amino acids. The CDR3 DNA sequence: TGTGCCAGCAGCTTCCGGGACTGGAGCACCGGGGAGCTGTTTTTT. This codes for CASSFRDWSTGELFF.

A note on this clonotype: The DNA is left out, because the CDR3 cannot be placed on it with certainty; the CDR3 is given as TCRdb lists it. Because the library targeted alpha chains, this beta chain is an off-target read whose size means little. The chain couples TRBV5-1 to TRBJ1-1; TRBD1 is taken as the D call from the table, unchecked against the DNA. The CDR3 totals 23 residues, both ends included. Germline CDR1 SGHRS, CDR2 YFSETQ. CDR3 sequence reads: CASSFYICSARDGRSQGNTEAFF.

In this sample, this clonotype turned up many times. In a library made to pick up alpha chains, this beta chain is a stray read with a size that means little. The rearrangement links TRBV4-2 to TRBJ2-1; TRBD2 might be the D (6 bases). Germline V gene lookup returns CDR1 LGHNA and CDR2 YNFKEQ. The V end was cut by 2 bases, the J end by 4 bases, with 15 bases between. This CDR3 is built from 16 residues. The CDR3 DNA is TGTGCCAGCAGCCAACTAGCGCGCCCGGGTTACAATGAGCAGTTCTTC. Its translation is CASSQLARPGYNEQFF.

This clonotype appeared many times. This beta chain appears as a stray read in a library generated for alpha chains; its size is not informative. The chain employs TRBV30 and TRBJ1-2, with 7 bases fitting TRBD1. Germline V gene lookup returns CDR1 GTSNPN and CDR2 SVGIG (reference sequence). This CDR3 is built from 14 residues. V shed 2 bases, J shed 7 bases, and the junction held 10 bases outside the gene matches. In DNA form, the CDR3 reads TGTGCCTGGAGTCAAATCTCGACAGGGTCTGGCTACACCTTC. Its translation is CAWSQISTGSGYTF. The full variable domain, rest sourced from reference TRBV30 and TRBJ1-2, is SQTIHQWPATLVQPVGSPLSLECTVEGTSNPNLYWYRQAAGRGLQLLFYSVGIGQISSEVPQNLSASRPQDRQFILSSKKLLLSDSGFYLCAWSQISTGSGYTFGSGTRLTVV.

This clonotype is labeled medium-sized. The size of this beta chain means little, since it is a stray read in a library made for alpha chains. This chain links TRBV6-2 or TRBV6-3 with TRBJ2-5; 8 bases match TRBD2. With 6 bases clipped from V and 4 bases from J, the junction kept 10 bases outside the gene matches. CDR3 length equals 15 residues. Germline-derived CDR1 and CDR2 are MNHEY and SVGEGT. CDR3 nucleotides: TGTGCCAGCAGCCAGTTGTTGGCGGGAGGAGAGACCCAGTACTTC. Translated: CASSQLLAGGETQYF.

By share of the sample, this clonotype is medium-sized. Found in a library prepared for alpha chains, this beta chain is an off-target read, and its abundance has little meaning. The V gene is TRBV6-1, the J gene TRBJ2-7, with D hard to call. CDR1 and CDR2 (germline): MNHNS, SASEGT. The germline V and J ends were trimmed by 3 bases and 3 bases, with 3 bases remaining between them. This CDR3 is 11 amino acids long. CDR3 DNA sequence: TGTGCCAGCAGTGACAGCTACGAGCAGTACTTC. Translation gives CASSDSYEQYF.